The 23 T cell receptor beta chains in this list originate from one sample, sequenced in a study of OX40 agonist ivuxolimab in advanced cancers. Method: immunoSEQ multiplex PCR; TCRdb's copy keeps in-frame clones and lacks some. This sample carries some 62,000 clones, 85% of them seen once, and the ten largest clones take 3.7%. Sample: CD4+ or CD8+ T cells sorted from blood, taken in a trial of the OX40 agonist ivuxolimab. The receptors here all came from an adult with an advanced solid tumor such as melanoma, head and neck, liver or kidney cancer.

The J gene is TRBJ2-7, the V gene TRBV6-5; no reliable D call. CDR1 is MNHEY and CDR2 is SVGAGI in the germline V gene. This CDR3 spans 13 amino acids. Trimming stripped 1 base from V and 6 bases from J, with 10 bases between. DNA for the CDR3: TGTGCCAGCAGTTACTTTGGGTCGTCCGAGCAGTACTTC. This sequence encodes CASSYFGSSEQYF.

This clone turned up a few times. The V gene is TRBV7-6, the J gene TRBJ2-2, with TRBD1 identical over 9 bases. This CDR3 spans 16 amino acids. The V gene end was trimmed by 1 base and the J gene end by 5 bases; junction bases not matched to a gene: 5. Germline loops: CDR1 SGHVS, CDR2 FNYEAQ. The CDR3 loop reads CASSLDRGRSTGELFF. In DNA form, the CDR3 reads TGTGCCAGCAGCTTAGACAGGGGGCGGTCAACCGGGGAGCTGTTTTTT.

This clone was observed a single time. In DNA form, the CDR3 reads TGTGCCAGCAGTGGATTCACTTACCCCTACGAGCAGTACTTC. Translated, it gives CASSGFTYPYEQYF. The V and J genes are TRBV6-1 and TRBJ2-7; no clear D. This CDR3 contains 14 residues. CDR1 is MNHNS and CDR2 is SASEGT in the germline V gene. V was clipped by 4 bases and J by 2 bases, with 12 bases between them.

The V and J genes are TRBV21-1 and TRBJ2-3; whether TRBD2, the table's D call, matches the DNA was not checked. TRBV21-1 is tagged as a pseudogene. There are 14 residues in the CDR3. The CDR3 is CAIGTSIQADTQYF. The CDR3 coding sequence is TGTGCCATCGGGACTAGCATTCAAGCAGATACGCAGTATTTT.

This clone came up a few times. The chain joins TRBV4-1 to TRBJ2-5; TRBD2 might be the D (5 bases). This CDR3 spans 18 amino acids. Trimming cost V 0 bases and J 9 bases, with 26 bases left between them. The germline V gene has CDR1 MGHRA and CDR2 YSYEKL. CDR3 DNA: TGCGCCAGCAGCCAAGATGGGTCGTTTCTGCGACGCCCGGGGTCCCAGTACTTC. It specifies CASSQDGSFLRRPGSQYF.

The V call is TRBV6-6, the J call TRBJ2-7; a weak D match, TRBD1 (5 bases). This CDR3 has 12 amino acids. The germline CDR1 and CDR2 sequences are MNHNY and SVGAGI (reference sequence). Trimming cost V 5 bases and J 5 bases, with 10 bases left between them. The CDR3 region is CASSQPGNEQYF. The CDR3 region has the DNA TGTGCCAGCAGTCAACCAGGGAACGAGCAGTACTTC.

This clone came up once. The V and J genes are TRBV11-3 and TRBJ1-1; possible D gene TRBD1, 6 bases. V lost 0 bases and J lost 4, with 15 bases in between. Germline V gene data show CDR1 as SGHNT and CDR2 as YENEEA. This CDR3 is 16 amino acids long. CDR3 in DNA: TGTGCCAGCAGCTTAGATGGGACACAATGGGGCACTGAAGCTTTCTTT. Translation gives CASSLDGTQWGTEAFF.

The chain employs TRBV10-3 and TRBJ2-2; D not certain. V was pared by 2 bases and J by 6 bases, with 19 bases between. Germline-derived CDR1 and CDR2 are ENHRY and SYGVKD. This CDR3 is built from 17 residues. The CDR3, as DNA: TGTGCCATCAGTGAGGCCAGCGTGGCGGATTTGGCCGGGGAGCTGTTTTTT. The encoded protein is CAISEASVADLAGELFF.

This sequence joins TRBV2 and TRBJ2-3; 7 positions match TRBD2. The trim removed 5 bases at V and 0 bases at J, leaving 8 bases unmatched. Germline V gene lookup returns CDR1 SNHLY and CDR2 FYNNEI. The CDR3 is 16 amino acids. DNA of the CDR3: TGTGCCAGCAGTCCTCAGGGACTACGTAGCACAGATACGCAGTATTTT. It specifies CASSPQGLRSTDTQYF. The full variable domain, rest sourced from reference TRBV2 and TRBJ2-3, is EPEVTQTPSHQVTQMGQEVILRCVPISNHLYFYWYRQILGQKVEFLVSFYNNEISEKSEIFDDQFSVERPDGSNFTLKIRSTKLEDSAMYFCASSPQGLRSTDTQYFGPGTRLTVL.

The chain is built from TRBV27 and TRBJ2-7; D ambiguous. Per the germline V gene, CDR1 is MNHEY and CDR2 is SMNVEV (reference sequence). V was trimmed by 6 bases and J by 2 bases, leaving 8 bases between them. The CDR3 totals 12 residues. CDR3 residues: CASSPTPYEQYF. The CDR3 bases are TGTGCCAGCAGCCCTACCCCCTACGAGCAGTACTTC.

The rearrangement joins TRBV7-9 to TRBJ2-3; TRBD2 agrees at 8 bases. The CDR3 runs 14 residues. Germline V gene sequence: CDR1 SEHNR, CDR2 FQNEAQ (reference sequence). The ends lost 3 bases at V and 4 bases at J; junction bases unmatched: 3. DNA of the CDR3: TGTGCCAGCAGCTTCCTAGCGGGCCCAGATACGCAGTATTTT. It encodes CASSFLAGPDTQYF.

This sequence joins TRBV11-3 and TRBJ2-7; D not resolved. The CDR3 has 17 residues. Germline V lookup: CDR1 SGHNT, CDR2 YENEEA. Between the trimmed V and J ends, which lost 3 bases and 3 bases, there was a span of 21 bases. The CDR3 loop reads CASSLVLGRPANYEQYF. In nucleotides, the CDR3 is TGTGCCAGCAGCTTGGTCCTTGGACGCCCCGCCAACTACGAGCAGTACTTC. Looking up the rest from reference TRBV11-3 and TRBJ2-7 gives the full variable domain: EAGVVQSPRYKIIEKKQPVAFWCNPISGHNTLYWYLQNLGQGPELLIRYENEEAVDDSQLPKDRFSAERLKGVDSTLKIQPAELGDSAVYLCASSLVLGRPANYEQYFGPGTRLTVT.

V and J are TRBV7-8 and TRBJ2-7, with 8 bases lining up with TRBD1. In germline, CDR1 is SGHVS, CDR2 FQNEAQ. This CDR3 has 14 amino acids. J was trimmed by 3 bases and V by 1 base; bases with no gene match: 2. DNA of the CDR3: TGTGCCAGCAGCTTAGAGACAGGGGACTACGAGCAGTACTTC. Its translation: CASSLETGDYEQYF. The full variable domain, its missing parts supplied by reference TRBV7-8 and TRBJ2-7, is GAGVSQSPRYKVAKRGQDVALRCDPISGHVSLFWYQQALGQGPEFLTYFQNEAQLDKSGLPSDRFFAERPEGSVSTLKIQRTQQEDSAVYLCASSLETGDYEQYFGPGTRLTVT.

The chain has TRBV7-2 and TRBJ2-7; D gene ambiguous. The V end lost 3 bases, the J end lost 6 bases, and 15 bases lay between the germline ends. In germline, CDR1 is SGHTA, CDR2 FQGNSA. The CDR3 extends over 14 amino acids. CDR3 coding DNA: TGTGCCAGCAGCTTGGACCCAGTAGTGGGCGAGCAGTACTTC. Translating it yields CASSLDPVVGEQYF. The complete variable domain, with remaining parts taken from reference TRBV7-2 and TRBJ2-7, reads GAGVSQSPSNKVTEKGKDVELRCDPISGHTALYWYRQSLGQGLEFLIYFQGNSAPDKSGLPSDRFSAERTGGSVSTLTIQRTQQEDSAVYLCASSLDPVVGEQYFGPGTRLTVT.

The CDR3 loop is CASSPGGDSGNTIYF. The CDR3, as DNA: TGTGCCAGCAGCCCAGGAGGCGACTCTGGAAACACCATATATTTT. This chain connects TRBV7-9 to TRBJ1-3, with D unclear. CDR1 is SEHNR and CDR2 is FQNEAQ in the germline V gene (reference sequence). The CDR3 loop spans 15 amino acids. Trimming pared 5 bases from V and 0 bases from J, leaving 11 bases between.

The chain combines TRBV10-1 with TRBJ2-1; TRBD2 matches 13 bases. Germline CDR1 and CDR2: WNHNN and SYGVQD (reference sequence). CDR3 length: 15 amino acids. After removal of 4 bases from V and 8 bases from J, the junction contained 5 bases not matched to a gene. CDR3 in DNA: TGCGCCAGCAGTGGGACTAGCGGGAGTGTCCATGAGCAGTTCTTC. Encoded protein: CASSGTSGSVHEQFF.

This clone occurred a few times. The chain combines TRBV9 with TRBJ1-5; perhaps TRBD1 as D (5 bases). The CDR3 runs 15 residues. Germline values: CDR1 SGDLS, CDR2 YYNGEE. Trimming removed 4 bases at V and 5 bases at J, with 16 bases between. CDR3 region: CASSNTPGGDQPQHF. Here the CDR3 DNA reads TGTGCCAGCAGCAACACCCCGGGAGGGGATCAGCCCCAGCATTTT.

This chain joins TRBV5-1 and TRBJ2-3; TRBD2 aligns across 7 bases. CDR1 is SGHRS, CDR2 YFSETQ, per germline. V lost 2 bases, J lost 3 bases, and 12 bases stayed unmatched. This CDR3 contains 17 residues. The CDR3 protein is CASSFSSRLAFTDTQYF. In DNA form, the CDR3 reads TGCGCCAGCAGCTTTTCTTCAAGACTAGCCTTTACAGATACGCAGTATTTT. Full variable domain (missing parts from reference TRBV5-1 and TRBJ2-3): KAGVTQTPRYLIKTRGQQVTLSCSPISGHRSVSWYQQTPGQGLQFLFEYFSETQRNKGNFPGRFSGRQFSNSRSEMNVSTLELGDSALYLCASSFSSRLAFTDTQYFGPGTRLTVL.

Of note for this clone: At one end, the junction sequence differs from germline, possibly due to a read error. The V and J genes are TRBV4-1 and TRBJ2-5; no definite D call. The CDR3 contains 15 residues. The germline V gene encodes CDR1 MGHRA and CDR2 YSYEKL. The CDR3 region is CASSQEAVFSRELDF. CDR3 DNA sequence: TGCGCCAGCAGCCAAGAAGCCGTATTCTCAAGAGAGTTGGACTTC.

CDR3 sequence (DNA): TGTGCCAGCAGCCAGCGGACTAGCCGCACAGATACGCAGTATTTT. Its translation is CASSQRTSRTDTQYF. The chain uses TRBV4-2 and TRBJ2-3, with TRBD2 identical over 8 bases. With 3 bases clipped from V and 1 base from J, the junction kept 3 bases outside the gene matches. Germline V gives CDR1 LGHNA, CDR2 YNFKEQ. The CDR3 has 15 residues.

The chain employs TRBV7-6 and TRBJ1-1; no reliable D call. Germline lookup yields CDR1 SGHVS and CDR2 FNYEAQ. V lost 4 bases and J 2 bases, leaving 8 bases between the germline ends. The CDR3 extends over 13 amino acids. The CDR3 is CASSYGENTEAFF. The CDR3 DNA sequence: TGTGCCAGCAGCTACGGGGAAAACACTGAAGCTTTCTTT.

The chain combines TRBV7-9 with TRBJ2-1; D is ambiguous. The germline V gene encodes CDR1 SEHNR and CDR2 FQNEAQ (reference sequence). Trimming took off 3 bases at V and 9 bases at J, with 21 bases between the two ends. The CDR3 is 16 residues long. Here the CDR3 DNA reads TGTGCCAGCAGCTTCAAGGAAGGGCTCCTCAAAACTGAGCAGTTCTTC. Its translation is CASSFKEGLLKTEQFF.

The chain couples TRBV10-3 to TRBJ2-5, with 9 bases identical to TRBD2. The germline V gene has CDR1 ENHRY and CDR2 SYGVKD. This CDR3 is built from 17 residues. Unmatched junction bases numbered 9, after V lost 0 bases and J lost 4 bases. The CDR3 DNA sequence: TGTGCCATCAGTGAGTCAGGCGGCTCAGCGGGAGGAGAGACCCAGTACTTC. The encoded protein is CAISESGGSAGGETQYF.